This T cell receptor beta chain was identified during a study of cytomegalovirus exposure and HLA in healthy donors. Overall study: Early released data comprised about 90 million unique TCRs from HLA-typed donors. Findings and limits, study-wide: A later analysis showed that HLA-associated TCR beta chains had undergone more clonal expansion than equally common others.

The CDR3 totals 13 residues. The germline V gene has CDR1 WSHSY and CDR2 SAAADI. J was trimmed by 6 bases and V by 4 bases; bases with no gene match: 6. The PCR had 60 Vbeta and 13 Jbeta primers. Profiling relied on immunoSEQ multiplex PCR, and the TCRdb table lists in-frame clones only, not all of them. The table lists tens of thousands of clones, around 53% of them singletons. In the case of this clone: Its antigen is unidentified.

Specimen: PBMCs. V is TRBV10-2 and J is TRBJ2-7; 7 bases are a match to TRBD1. The receptor comes from a woman in her thirties or forties in good health and CMV-seropositive. This CDR3 is CASSGTGTVEQYF. The CDR3 DNA sequence: TGCGCCAGCAGTGGAACCGGGACAGTCGAGCAGTACTTC.